This TCR beta chain emerged from a study of CD8 T cells in Susac syndrome. Findings and caveats of the study: Only a relatively small number of individuals were included in the TCR sequencing and HLA analysis.

Germline values: CDR1 GTSNPN, CDR2 SVGIG (reference sequence). Trimming removed 0 bases from V and 5 bases from J; junction bases left unmatched: 1. The CDR3 consists of 13 residues. This clonotype has only one observation. Its antigen is as yet unknown. The authors carried out high-throughput sequencing of TCR beta. They applied it to CD8+ and CD4+ T cells obtained from blood. The authors negatively isolated CD8+ and CD4+ T cells and FACS-enriched TEMRA cells. Random hexamers were used to reverse transcribe 0.5 to 1 ug of RNA. Across 54 Vbeta and 13 Jbeta, TCR beta CDR3 was amplified with immunoSEQ multiplex PCR. TCRdb re-called the immunoSEQ multiplex PCR reads with MiXCR, one entry per CDR3 protein. The sample records roughly 200,000 distinct CDR3 sequences, 95% being singletons.

The chain uses TRBV30 and TRBJ1-2, with 9 bases identical to TRBD1. The sequence was collected from a human donor with multiple sclerosis. Sequenced sample: CD4+ T cells from PBMCs. CDR3 DNA sequence: TGTGCCTGGAGTGTACAGGGGGCGTATGGCTACACCTTC. Its translation: CAWSVQGAYGYTF.